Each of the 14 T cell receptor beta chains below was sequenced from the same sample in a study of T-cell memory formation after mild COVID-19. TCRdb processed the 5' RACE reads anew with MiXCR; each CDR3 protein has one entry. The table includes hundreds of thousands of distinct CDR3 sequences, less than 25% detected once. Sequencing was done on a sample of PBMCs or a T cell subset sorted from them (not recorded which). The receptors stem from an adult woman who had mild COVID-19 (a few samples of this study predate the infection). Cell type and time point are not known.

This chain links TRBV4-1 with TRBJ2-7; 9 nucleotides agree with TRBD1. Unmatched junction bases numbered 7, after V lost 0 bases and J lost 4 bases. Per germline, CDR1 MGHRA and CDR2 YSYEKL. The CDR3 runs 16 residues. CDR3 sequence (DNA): TGCGCCAGCAGCCAAGATCCCGAGACAGGGGGGTACGAGCAGTACTTC. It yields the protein CASSQDPETGGYEQYF.

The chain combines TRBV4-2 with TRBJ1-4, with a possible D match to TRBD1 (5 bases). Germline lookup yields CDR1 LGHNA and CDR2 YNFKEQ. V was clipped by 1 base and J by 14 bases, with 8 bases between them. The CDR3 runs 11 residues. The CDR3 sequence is CASSQGQRLFF. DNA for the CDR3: TGTGCCAGCAGCCAAGGACAGCGCCTGTTTTTT.

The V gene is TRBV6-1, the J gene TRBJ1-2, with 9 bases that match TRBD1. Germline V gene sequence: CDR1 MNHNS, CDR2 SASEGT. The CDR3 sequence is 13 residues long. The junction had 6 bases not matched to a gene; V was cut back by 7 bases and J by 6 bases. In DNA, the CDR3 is TGTGCCAGCAAACTAACAGGGGGCCATGGCTACACCTTC. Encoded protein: CASKLTGGHGYTF.

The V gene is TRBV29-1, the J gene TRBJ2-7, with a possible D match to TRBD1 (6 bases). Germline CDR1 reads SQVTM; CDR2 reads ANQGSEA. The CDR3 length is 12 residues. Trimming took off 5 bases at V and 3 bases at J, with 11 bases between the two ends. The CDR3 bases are TGCAGCGTTAGCCGGGACAACTACGAGCAGTACTTC. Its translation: CSVSRDNYEQYF.

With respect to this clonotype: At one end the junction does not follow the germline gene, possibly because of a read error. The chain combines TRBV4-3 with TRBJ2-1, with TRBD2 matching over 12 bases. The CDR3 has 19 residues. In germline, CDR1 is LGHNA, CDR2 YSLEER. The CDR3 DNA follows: TGCGCCGGCAGCCACAGAAAACCGGGACTAGCGGGTATATACAATGAGCAGTTCTTC. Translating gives CAGSHRKPGLAGIYNEQFF.

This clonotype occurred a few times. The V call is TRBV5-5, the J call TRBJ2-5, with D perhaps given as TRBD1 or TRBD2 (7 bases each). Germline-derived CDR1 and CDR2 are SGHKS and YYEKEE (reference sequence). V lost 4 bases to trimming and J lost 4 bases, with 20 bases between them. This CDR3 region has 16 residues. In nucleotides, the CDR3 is TGTGCCAGCAGCCCCCAGGGGGGGCGAATGGGAGAGACCCAGTACTTC. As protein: CASSPQGGRMGETQYF.

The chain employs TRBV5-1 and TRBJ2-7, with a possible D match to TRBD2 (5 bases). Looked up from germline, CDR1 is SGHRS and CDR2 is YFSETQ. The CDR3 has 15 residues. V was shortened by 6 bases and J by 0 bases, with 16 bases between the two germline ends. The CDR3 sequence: CASKTGGSSSYEQYF. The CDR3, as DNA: TGCGCCAGCAAAACGGGCGGGTCATCCTCCTACGAGCAGTACTTC.

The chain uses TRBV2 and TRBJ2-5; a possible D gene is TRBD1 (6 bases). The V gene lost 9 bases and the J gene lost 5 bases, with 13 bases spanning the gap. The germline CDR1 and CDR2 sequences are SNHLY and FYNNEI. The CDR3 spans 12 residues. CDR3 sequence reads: CASRGQGETQYF. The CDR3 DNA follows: TGTGCCAGTCGCGGGCAGGGGGAGACCCAGTACTTC.

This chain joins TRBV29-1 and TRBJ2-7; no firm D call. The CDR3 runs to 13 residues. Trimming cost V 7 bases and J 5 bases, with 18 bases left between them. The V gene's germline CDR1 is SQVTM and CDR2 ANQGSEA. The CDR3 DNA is TGCAGCGCTCGGGCCAACTTGAACCACGAGCAGTACTTC. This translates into CSARANLNHEQYF.

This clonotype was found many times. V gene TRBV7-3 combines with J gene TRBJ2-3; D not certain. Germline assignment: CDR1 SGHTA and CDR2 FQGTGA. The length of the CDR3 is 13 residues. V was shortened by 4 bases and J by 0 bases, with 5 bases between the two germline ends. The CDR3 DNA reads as TGTGCCAGCAGCTACACTAGCACAGATACGCAGTATTTT. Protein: CASSYTSTDTQYF.

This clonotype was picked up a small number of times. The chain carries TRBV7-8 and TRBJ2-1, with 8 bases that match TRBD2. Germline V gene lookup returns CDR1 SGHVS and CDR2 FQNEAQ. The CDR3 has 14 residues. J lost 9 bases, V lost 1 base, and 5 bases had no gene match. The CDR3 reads CASSLGTSRVEQFF. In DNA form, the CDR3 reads TGTGCCAGCAGCTTAGGGACTAGCCGTGTTGAGCAGTTCTTC.

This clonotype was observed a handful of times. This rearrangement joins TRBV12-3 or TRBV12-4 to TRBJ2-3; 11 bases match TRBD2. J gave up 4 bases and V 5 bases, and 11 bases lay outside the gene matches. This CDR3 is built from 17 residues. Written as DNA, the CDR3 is TGTGCCAGCAGTCCAACGGGACTAGCGGTATCCGCAGATACGCAGTATTTT. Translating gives CASSPTGLAVSADTQYF.

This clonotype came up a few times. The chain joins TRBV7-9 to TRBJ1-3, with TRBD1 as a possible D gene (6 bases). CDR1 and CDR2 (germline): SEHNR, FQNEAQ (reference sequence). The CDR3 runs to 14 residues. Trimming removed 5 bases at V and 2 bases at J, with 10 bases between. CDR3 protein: CASSQTGTGNTIYF. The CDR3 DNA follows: TGTGCCAGCAGCCAAACAGGGACTGGAAACACCATATATTTT. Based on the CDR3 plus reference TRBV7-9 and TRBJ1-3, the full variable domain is DTGVSQNPRHKITKRGQNVTFRCDPISEHNRLYWYRQTLGQGPEFLTYFQNEAQLEKSRLLSDRFSAERPKGSFSTLEIQRTEQGDSAMYLCASSQTGTGNTIYFGEGSWLTVV.

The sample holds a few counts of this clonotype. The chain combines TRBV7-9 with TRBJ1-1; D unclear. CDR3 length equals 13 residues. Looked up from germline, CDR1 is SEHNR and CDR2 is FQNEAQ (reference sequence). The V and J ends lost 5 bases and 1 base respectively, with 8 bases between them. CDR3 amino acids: CASSPKGNTEAFF. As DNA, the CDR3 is TGTGCCAGCAGCCCAAAGGGGAACACTGAAGCTTTCTTT.